This T cell receptor beta chain is drawn from a study of T-cell reconstitution after alpha-beta-depleted transplantation in children (dated by TCRdb to the mid-2010s). Background on the whole study: T-cell immune reconstitution after TCRalphabeta/CD19-depleted allogeneic hematopoietic cell transplantation in children was quantitatively tracked in the study by means of TCR repertoire profiling.

Library preparation was by PCR. The sequencing machine was an Illumina HiSeq 2500. TCR library preparation used molecular barcoding, with unique molecular identifiers applied to normalize quantification of the TCRbeta repertoire. TCRdb itself trimmed the public reads at Q25 with fastp, ran MiXCR and retained productive beta chains. Each entry is one CDR3 protein sequence, shown with its most common DNA and genes. The sample data list about 690,000 distinct CDR3 sequences, and 16% of these were observed just once. The ten most abundant clones make up 1.1% of the sample. Taken from cysteine to valine, the CDR3 has 11 residues. The retained sequence is limited to the CDR3, 33 bases, with the frame set at the first base. This clonotype was found many times. Its antigen specificity is not known. No qualities accompany the bases; no much larger clone lies one base away.

This clonotype was obtained from a human donor who donated a stem cell graft to a child with acute myeloid leukemia. The sample consisted of PBMCs from the stem cell graft donor, taken from the stem cell graft. The chain is assembled from TRBV21-1 and TRBJ2-7. TRBV21-1 is classified as a pseudogene. The DNA reads TGTGCCAGCAGCAAGATCATCGAGCAGTACGTC. Its product reads: CASSKIIEQYV.